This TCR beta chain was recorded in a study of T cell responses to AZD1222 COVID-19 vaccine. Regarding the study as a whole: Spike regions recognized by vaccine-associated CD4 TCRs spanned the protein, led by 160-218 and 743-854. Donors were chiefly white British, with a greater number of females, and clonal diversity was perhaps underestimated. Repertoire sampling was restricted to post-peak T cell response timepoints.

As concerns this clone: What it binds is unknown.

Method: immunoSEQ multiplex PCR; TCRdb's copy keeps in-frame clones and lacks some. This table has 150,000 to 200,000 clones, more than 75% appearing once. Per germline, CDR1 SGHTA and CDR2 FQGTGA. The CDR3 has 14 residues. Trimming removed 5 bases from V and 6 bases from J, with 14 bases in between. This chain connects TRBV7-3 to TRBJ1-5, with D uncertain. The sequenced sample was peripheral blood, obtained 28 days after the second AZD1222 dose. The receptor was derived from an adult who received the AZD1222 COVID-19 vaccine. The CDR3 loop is CASSLRRPRQPQHF. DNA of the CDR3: TGTGCCAGCAGCCTTCGACGCCCCCGTCAGCCCCAGCATTTT.